This T cell receptor (beta chain) originates from a study of OX40 agonist ivuxolimab in advanced cancers. General study results and limits: CD8+ T cells averaged more expanded clones than CD4+.

Remarks on this clone: Its antigen is as yet unknown.

Here immunoSEQ multiplex PCR was the method, and the copy in TCRdb shows in-frame clones only, minus some. The table shows fewer than 85,000 clones, with around 80% occurring only once. CDR3 length equals 12 residues. V shed 4 bases and J shed 8 bases, with 11 bases lying between them. The germline V gene encodes CDR1 MDHEN and CDR2 SYDVKM. The source was CD4+ or CD8+ T cells sorted from blood, collected in a trial of the OX40 agonist ivuxolimab. This chain joins TRBV28 and TRBJ1-2; possible D gene TRBD1, 6 bases. This TCR was sampled from an adult with an advanced solid tumor such as melanoma, head and neck, liver or kidney cancer. The CDR3 DNA follows: TGTGCCAGCAGTTCAGGGGTTTTGGGCTACACCTTC. It is translated as CASSSGVLGYTF.